What follows describes a single T cell receptor beta chain. Trimming removed 6 bases from V and 4 bases from J, with 17 bases in between. CDR3 length: 14 residues. CDR1 is SGHDT, CDR2 YYEEEE, per germline. Per the original data handling: From reference gene primer amplification, estimates of nucleated cell counts were derived. Using immunoSEQ multiplex PCR, the repertoire was profiled, and TCRdb retains in-frame clones only, with some absent. D and trimming were read from the DNA, whereas the V and J calls and clone size are those reported in that table. The sample includes roughly 150,000 clones, roughly 89% seen only once; the top ten take about 2.9%. These data come from a study of blood T cell repertoires in COVID-19. Whole-study context: The samples span acute and convalescent COVID-19 from the United States, Italy and Spain. The analysed material was cDNA or gDNA that came from T cells, B-cell-depleted T cells, or PBMCs.

V is TRBV5-6 and J is TRBJ2-7; weak D call: TRBD1 (6 bases). Sequencing was carried out using peripheral blood. This clonotype was obtained from a man between 60 and 70 years old with active or convalescent COVID-19. CDR3 protein: CASTRAPGDYEQYF. The CDR3, as DNA: TGTGCCAGCACCCGGGCCCCAGGGGATTACGAGCAGTACTTC.